Described below is a single T cell receptor beta chain sequence and its context. Sequencing of TCR beta was undertaken in CD8+ and CD4+ T cells derived from blood. The data were taken from a study of CD8 T cells in Susac syndrome. The RNA input was about 0.45 to 1 ug, and it was reverse transcribed with random hexamers. TCRdb fed the immunoSEQ multiplex PCR reads into MiXCR, producing one record per CDR3 protein. The sample yields about 180,000 distinct CDR3 sequences, approximately 94% seen once. The CDR3 is made up of 16 amino acids. The trim removed 3 bases at V and 5 bases at J, leaving 6 bases unmatched. Per germline, CDR1 SGDLS and CDR2 YYNGEE.

The chain joins TRBV9 to TRBJ2-2; TRBD2 matches at 11 bases. The sequence derives from a human donor with multiple sclerosis. Sample: CD4+ T cells from PBMCs. The CDR3 coding sequence is TGTGCCAGCAGCGCCCGACTAGCGGGGAAGACCGGGGAGCTGTTTTTT. Translated, it gives CASSARLAGKTGELFF.